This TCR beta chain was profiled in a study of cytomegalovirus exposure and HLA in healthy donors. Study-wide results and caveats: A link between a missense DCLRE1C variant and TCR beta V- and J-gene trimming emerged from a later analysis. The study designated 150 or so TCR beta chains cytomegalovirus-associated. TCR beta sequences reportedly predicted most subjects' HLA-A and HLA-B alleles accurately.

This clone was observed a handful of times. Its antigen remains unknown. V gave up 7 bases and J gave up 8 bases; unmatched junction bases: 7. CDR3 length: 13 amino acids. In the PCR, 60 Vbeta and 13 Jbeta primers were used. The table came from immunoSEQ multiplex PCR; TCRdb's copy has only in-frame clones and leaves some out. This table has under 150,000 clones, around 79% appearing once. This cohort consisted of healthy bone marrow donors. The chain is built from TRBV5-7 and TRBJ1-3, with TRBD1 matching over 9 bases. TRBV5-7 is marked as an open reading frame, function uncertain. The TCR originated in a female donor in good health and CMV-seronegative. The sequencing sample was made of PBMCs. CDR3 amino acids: CASPGTGMDTIYF. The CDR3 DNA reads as TGTGCCAGCCCTGGGACAGGGATGGACACCATATATTTT.